This T cell receptor (beta chain) stems from a study of CD8 T cells in Susac syndrome. General observations from the study: The study conceded that its TCR sequencing and HLA analysis involved relatively few individuals.

About this clonotype: What it recognizes is unknown.

RNA totalling about 0.5 to 1 ug underwent reverse transcription with random hexamers. An immunoSEQ multiplex PCR generated amplified TCR beta CDR3 products spanning 54 Vbeta and 13 Jbeta. MiXCR, run by TCRdb on the immunoSEQ multiplex PCR reads, gives a single entry per CDR3 protein. This sample yields over 350,000 distinct CDR3 sequences, of which around 85% are seen a single time; 0.09% to 0.15% belongs to the top ten. CD8+ and CD4+ T cells circulating in blood were sequenced for TCR beta. Each multiple sclerosis control was a treatment-naive patient with relapsing-remitting disease that was either stable or active. V dropped 3 bases and J dropped 4 bases, with 14 bases sitting between them. CDR3 length: 15 amino acids. The germline V gene has CDR1 SGHTA and CDR2 FQGNSA.

The chain combines TRBV7-2 with TRBJ2-3; D may be TRBD1 or TRBD2 (5 bases each). Material: CD8+ T cells from PBMCs. The sequence was collected from a human donor with multiple sclerosis. The CDR3 coding sequence is TGTGCCAGCAGCTTTGCTCTTCTGGGGGCAGATACGCAGTATTTT. Translation gives CASSFALLGADTQYF.